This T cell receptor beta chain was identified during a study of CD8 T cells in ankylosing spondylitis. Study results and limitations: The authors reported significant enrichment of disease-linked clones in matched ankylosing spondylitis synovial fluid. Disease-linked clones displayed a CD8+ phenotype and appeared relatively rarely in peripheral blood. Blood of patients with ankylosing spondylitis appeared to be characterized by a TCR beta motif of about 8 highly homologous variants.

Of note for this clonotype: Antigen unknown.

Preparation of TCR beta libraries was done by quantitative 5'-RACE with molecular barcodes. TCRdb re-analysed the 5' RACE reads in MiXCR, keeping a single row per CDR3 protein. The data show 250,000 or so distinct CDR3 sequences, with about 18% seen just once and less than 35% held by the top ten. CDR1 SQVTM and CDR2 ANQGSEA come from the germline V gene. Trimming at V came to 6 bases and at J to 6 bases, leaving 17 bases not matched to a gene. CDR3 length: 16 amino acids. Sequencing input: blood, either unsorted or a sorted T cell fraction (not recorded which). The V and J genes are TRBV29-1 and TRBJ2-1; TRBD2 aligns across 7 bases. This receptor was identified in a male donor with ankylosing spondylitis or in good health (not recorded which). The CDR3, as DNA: TGCAGCGTCCACGACTCTTGGTCCTGGGAGGGCAATGAGCAGTTCTTC. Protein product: CSVHDSWSWEGNEQFF.